This is a list of T cell receptor beta chains from one sample in a study of blood T cell repertoires in COVID-19. Sequencing was performed with immunoSEQ multiplex PCR; in TCRdb, only in-frame clones are kept and a portion is missing. The sample lists approximately 200,000 clones, 85% to 90% occurring once. The sequenced sample was PBMCs or T cells enriched from blood (not recorded which). The source of these receptors is a man aged 25-40 years who had recovered from COVID-19. The CDR3 runs from the conserved cysteine through the conserved F or W. Each record gives: J gene, V gene, D gene, clone size, CDR3 DNA, CDR3 protein. A D gene is named only where the DNA matches it firmly. The size field is filled for only some rows; it gives once, few, many or a size class.

TRBJ1-5	TRBV24-1	TRBD1	.	TGTGCCACCAGTGAGACAGGGGGCTGGAATCAGCCCCAGCATTTT	CATSETGGWNQPQHF
TRBJ2-3	TRBV5-1	TRBD2	.	TGCGCCAGCAGCGTCCGACTAGCGGGGGGGACATACGGGGATACGCAGTATTTT	CASSVRLAGGTYGDTQYF
TRBJ1-6	TRBV25-1	TRBD1	few	TGTGCCAGCAGTGAGGGACAGTATAATTCACCCCTCCACTTT	CASSEGQYNSPLHF
TRBJ2-7	TRBV28	.	.	TGTGCCAGCAGGAGAATGGGCTCCTCCTACGAGCAGTACTTC	CASRRMGSSYEQYF
TRBJ1-2	TRBV4-2	TRBD1	.	TGTGCCAGCAGCCAAGTCCGCGGGACAGGGTCCGGCTACACCTTC	CASSQVRGTGSGYTF
TRBJ2-3	TRBV19	.	.	TGTGCCAGTAGTATCCCTAGGGGAGGAAGTTCAGATACGCAGTATTTT	CASSIPRGGSSDTQYF
TRBJ2-3	TRBV3-1/TRBV3-2	.	.	TGTGCCAGCAGCCAAAGATCGAGCGGACCTAGCACAGATACGCAGTATTTT	CASSQRSSGPSTDTQYF
TRBJ1-4	TRBV24-1	TRBD1	.	TGTGCCACCAGTGCTGACAGGGAGGATGAAAAACTGTTTTTT	CATSADREDEKLFF
TRBJ2-7	TRBV19	TRBD2	.	TGTGCCAGTAAGGAGGGACTAGCGTCGAACGAGCAGTACTTC	CASKEGLASNEQYF
TRBJ2-7	TRBV11-2	.	.	TGTGCCAGCAGCTTAGAGGCCTTTGCCAGCTCCTACGAGCAGTACTTC	CASSLEAFASSYEQYF
TRBJ2-3	TRBV5-1	.	.	TGCGCCAGCAGGGAGGCCGGCACAGATACGCAGTATTTT	CASREAGTDTQYF
TRBJ2-4	TRBV28	TRBD1	.	TGTGCCAGCAGTTTCCCAGGGGGCGGTGACATTCAGTACTTC	CASSFPGGGDIQYF
TRBJ1-5	TRBV7-2	.	.	TGTGCCAGCAGCTTTGCGGGGGAGGGCAGACAGCCCCAGCATTTT	CASSFAGEGRQPQHF
TRBJ1-3	TRBV11-2	TRBD1	once	TGTGCCAGCAGCTTGGGGACAGGGACTGGAAACACCATATATTTT	CASSLGTGTGNTIYF
TRBJ1-6	TRBV28	TRBD1	.	TGTGCCAGCAGTTTTCCAGGGGGTAATTCACCCCTCCACTTT	CASSFPGGNSPLHF
TRBJ2-1	TRBV9	.	.	TGTGCCAGCACCATAGGGGGGGAAAATGAGCAGTTCTTC	CASTIGGENEQFF
TRBJ1-2	TRBV30	.	.	TGTGCCTGGACCGAGTTCCAGGGTGGCGATGGCTACACCTTC	CAWTEFQGGDGYTF
TRBJ1-2	TRBV5-1	.	.	TGCGCCAGCAGCGCGGCGACCGGGAACAACTATGGCTACACCTTC	CASSAATGNNYGYTF
TRBJ2-2	TRBV5-1	TRBD2	.	TGCGCCAGCAGTTCCGGGACTAGAGGCACCGGGGAGCTGTTTTTT	CASSSGTRGTGELFF
TRBJ1-6	TRBV19	.	.	TGTGCCAGTAGTAGAACACGGGACACCGATTCACCCCTCCACTTT	CASSRTRDTDSPLHF
TRBJ2-1	TRBV4-1	.	.	TGCGCCAGCAGCCAAGATCCTTCGGGAAGCTCCTACAATGAGCAGTTCTTC	CASSQDPSGSSYNEQFF
TRBJ2-1	TRBV15	TRBD2	.	TGTGCCACCAGCAGAGTAGGAAGCGGGGGATACAATGAGCAGTTCTTC	CATSRVGSGGYNEQFF
TRBJ2-1	TRBV25-1	.	.	TGTGCCAGCAGTGATAGCGTTGTCTCCTACAATGAGCAGTTCTTC	CASSDSVVSYNEQFF